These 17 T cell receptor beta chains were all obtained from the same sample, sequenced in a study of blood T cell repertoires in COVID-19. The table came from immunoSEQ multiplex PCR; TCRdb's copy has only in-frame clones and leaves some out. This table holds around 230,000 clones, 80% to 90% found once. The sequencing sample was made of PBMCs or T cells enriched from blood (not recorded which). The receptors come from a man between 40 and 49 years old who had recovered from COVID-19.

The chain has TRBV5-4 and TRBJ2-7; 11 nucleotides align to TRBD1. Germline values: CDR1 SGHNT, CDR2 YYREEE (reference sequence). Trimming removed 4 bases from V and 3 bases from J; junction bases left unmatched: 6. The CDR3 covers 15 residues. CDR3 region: CASSPGQGAFYEQYF. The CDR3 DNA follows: TGTGCCAGCAGCCCTGGACAGGGGGCGTTCTACGAGCAGTACTTC.

The CDR3 loop is CASSPPTSGGSGANVLTF. Written as DNA, the CDR3 is TGTGCCAGCTCACCACCGACTAGCGGGGGATCTGGGGCCAACGTCCTGACTTTC. The V gene is TRBV18, the J gene TRBJ2-6; 12 nucleotides align to TRBD2. The trim removed 0 bases at V and 1 base at J, leaving 1 base unmatched. Germline CDR1 reads KGHSH; CDR2 reads LQKENI. The CDR3 contains 18 residues.

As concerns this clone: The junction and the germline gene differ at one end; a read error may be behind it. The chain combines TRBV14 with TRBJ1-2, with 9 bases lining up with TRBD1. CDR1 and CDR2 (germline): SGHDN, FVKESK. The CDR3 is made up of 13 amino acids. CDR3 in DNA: TGTGCCAGCAGCCAACTCCGGACAGGGGTGGACCAGTTC. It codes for CASSQLRTGVDQF.

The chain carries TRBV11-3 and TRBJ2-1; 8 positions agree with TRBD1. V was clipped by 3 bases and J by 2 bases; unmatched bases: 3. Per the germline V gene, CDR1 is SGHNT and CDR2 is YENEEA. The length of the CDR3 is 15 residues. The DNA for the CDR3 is TGTGCCAGCAGCTTCCAGGGGGCGACCTACAATGAGCAGTTCTTC. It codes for CASSFQGATYNEQFF.

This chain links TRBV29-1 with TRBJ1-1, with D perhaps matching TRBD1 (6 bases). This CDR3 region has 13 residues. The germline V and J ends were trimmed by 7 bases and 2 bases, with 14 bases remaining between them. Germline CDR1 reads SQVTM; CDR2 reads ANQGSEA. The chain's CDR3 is CSGQGHSNTEAFF. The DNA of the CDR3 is TGCAGCGGCCAGGGACACTCAAACACTGAAGCTTTCTTT.

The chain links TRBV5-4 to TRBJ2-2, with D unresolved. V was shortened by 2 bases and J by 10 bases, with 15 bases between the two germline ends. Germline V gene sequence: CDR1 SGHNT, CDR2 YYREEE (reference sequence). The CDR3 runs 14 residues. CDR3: CASSFLPGPAELFF. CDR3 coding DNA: TGTGCCAGCAGCTTCCTCCCTGGGCCGGCGGAGCTGTTTTTT.

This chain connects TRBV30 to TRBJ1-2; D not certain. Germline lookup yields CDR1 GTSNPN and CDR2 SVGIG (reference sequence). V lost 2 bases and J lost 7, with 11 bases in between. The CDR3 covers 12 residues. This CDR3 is CAWSLTVSGYTF. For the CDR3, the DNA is TGTGCCTGGAGTTTAACAGTGTCTGGCTACACCTTC.

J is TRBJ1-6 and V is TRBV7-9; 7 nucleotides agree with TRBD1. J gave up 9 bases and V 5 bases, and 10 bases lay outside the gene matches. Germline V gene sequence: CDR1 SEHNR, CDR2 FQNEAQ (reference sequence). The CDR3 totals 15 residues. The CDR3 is CASSPEEGASSPLHF. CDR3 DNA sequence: TGTGCCAGCAGCCCCGAGGAGGGGGCTAGTTCACCCCTCCACTTT. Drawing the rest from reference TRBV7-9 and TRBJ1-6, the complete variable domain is DTGVSQNPRHKITKRGQNVTFRCDPISEHNRLYWYRQTLGQGPEFLTYFQNEAQLEKSRLLSDRFSAERPKGSFSTLEIQRTEQGDSAMYLCASSPEEGASSPLHFGNGTRLTVT.

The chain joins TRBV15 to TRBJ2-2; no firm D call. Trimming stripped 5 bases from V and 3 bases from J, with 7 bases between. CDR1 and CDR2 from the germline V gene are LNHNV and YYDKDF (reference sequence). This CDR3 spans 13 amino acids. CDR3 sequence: CATSYLDTGELFF. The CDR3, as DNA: TGTGCCACCAGCTATTTAGACACCGGGGAGCTGTTTTTT.

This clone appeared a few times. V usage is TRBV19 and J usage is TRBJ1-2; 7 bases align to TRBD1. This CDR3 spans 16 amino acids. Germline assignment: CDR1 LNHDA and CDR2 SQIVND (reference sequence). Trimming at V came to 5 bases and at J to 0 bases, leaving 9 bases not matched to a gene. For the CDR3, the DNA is TGTGCCAGTAGTCCCGGGACAGAAAGGCCTAACTATGGCTACACCTTC. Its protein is CASSPGTERPNYGYTF.

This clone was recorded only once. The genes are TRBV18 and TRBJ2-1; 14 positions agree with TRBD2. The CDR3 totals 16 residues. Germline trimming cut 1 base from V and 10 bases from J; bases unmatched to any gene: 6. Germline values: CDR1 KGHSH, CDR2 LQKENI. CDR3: CASSPRGLAGGGEQFF. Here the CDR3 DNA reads TGTGCCAGCTCACCACGAGGACTAGCGGGAGGTGGGGAGCAGTTCTTC.

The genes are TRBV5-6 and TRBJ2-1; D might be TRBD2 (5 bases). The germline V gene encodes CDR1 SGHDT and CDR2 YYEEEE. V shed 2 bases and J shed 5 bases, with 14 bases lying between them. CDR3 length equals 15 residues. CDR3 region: CASSFDGLFNNEQFF. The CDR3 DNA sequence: TGTGCCAGCAGCTTTGACGGACTTTTTAACAATGAGCAGTTCTTC.

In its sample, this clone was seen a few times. CDR3 sequence: CASSQVAGAYGYTF. For the CDR3, the DNA is TGTGCCAGCAGCCAAGTCGCGGGCGCATATGGCTACACCTTC. This chain joins TRBV3-1 (or the pseudogene TRBV3-2) and TRBJ1-2; D unresolved. V was cut by 1 base and J by 5 bases, with 11 bases left in between. CDR1 and CDR2 (germline): LGHDT, YNNKEL (reference sequence). The CDR3 runs to 14 residues.

The CDR3 bases are TGTGCCAGTAGCCGGGACAGGGGGCATATTCAGCCCCAGCATTTT. Encoded protein: CASSRDRGHIQPQHF. The rearrangement links TRBV19 to TRBJ1-5, with TRBD1 matching 12 bases. The CDR3 runs to 15 residues. Trimming cost V 6 bases and J 6 bases; bases outside gene matches: 6. Per germline, CDR1 LNHDA and CDR2 SQIVND (reference sequence). The full variable domain, with the rest looked up from reference TRBV19 and TRBJ1-5, is DGGITQSPKYLFRKEGQNVTLSCEQNLNHDAMYWYRQDPGQGLRLIYYSQIVNDFQKGDIAEGYSVSREKKESFPLTVTSAQKNPTAFYLCASSRDRGHIQPQHFGDGTRLSIL.

The CDR3 nucleotides are TGTGCCAGTAGGTCGGTGACAGGGGTAGAAAAACTGTTTTTT. Amino acids: CASRSVTGVEKLFF. The chain employs TRBV19 and TRBJ1-4; 8 positions match TRBD1. V dropped 6 bases and J dropped 8; count of bases not matched to a gene: 8. CDR1 is LNHDA, CDR2 SQIVND, per germline (reference sequence). The CDR3 extends over 14 amino acids. The full variable domain, completed using reference TRBV19 and TRBJ1-4, is DGGITQSPKYLFRKEGQNVTLSCEQNLNHDAMYWYRQDPGQGLRLIYYSQIVNDFQKGDIAEGYSVSREKKESFPLTVTSAQKNPTAFYLCASRSVTGVEKLFFGSGTQLSVL.

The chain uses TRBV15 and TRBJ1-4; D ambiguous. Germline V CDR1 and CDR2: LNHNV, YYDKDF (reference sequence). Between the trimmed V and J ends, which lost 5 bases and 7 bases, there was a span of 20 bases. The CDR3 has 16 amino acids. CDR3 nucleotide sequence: TGTGCCACCAGCCCAGAACCGGGTATTAAAGGTGAAAAACTGTTTTTT. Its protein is CATSPEPGIKGEKLFF.

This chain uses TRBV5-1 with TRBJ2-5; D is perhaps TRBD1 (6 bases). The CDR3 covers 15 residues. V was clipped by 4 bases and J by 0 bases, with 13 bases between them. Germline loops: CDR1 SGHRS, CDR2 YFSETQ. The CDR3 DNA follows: TGCGCCAGCAGCCCGACCGGACAGTACCAAGAGACCCAGTACTTC. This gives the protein CASSPTGQYQETQYF. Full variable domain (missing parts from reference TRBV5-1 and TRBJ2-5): KAGVTQTPRYLIKTRGQQVTLSCSPISGHRSVSWYQQTPGQGLQFLFEYFSETQRNKGNFPGRFSGRQFSNSRSEMNVSTLELGDSALYLCASSPTGQYQETQYFGPGTRLLVL.